A single sample is the source of the 14 T cell receptor beta chains below, sequenced in a study of post-analysis software for immune sequencing data. Incorporated into the TCR beta cDNA libraries were unique molecular identifiers, which served to reduce PCR and sequencing biases. One entry per CDR3 protein results from TCRdb running MiXCR on the PCR reads. The sample lists roughly 150,000 distinct CDR3 sequences, 30% to 45% occurring once. The specimen comprised blood, sampled after autologous hematopoietic stem cell transplantation. The source of these receptors is a girl aged 10-17 years with multiple sclerosis.

This clonotype came up a few times. The V and J genes are TRBV4-2 and TRBJ2-3; 10 nucleotides align to TRBD2. Trimming at V came to 4 bases and at J to 6 bases, leaving 10 bases not matched to a gene. Germline V gene sequence: CDR1 LGHNA, CDR2 YNFKEQ. The CDR3 totals 16 residues. This CDR3 is CASSPRRLAGVDTQYF. CDR3 DNA sequence: TGTGCCAGCAGCCCCCGGAGGCTAGCGGGGGTGGATACGCAGTATTTT.

The chain joins TRBV20-1 to TRBJ2-7; D remains unclear. The germline CDR1 and CDR2 sequences are DFQATT and SNEGSKA (reference sequence). CDR3 length equals 13 residues. Trimming took off 1 base at V and 3 bases at J, with 10 bases between the two ends. CDR3 nucleotide sequence: TGCAGTGCTAGAGGGAGAAGGGACTACGAGCAGTACTTC. It encodes CSARGRRDYEQYF.

The sample holds many counts of this clonotype. This chain links TRBV10-3 with TRBJ2-3; perhaps TRBD2 as D (6 bases). Germline values: CDR1 ENHRY, CDR2 SYGVKD. The V gene lost 4 bases and the J gene lost 0 bases, with 11 bases spanning the gap. The CDR3 has 15 residues. This CDR3 reads CAISVAAVSTDTQYF. In DNA form, the CDR3 reads TGTGCCATCAGTGTAGCGGCAGTGAGCACAGATACGCAGTATTTT.

This CDR3 reads CASSPWGLAGEPADTQYF. CDR3 nucleotides: TGTGCCAGCAGCCCCTGGGGGCTAGCGGGAGAACCGGCAGATACGCAGTATTTT. The V call is TRBV7-8, the J call TRBJ2-3; the match to TRBD2 covers 10 bases. Germline V gene sequence: CDR1 SGHVS, CDR2 FQNEAQ. The ends lost 5 bases at V and 4 bases at J; junction bases unmatched: 15. The CDR3 runs to 18 residues.

For the CDR3, the DNA is TGTGCCATCAGTGAGTCGCGTACAGGGGGTGTCGGGGAGCTGTTTTTT. Translating gives CAISESRTGGVGELFF. The chain couples TRBV10-3 to TRBJ2-2; 8 nucleotides agree with TRBD1. Germline V gene lookup returns CDR1 ENHRY and CDR2 SYGVKD. The CDR3 covers 16 residues. V lost 0 bases and J lost 7; bases outside the gene matches: 7.

J is TRBJ2-3 and V is TRBV2, with TRBD1 identical over 10 bases. This CDR3 has 14 residues. The V gene end was trimmed by 6 bases and the J gene end by 4 bases; junction bases not matched to a gene: 4. The germline gives CDR1 SNHLY, CDR2 FYNNEI. CDR3 nucleotides: TGTGCCAGCAGGTCCGGGACAGGGGCAGATACGCAGTATTTT. It encodes CASRSGTGADTQYF.

In its sample, this clonotype was seen many times. The chain carries TRBV20-1 and TRBJ2-7; TRBD1 aligns across 9 bases. The CDR3 covers 13 residues. In germline, CDR1 is DFQATT, CDR2 SNEGSKA (reference sequence). Trimming removed 3 bases from V and 3 bases from J; junction bases left unmatched: 3. The CDR3 DNA follows: TGCAGTGCTAGGGGGGACAGGGACTACGAGCAGTACTTC. This translates into CSARGDRDYEQYF.

The count of this clonotype is one. This sequence joins TRBV11-1 and TRBJ2-5, with a weak D call TRBD1 (6 bases). The germline V gene has CDR1 SGHAT and CDR2 FQDESV (reference sequence). V lost 1 base and J lost 2, with 29 bases in between. The CDR3 runs to 21 residues. Here the CDR3 reads CASSLGTDWLRAVQLQETQYF. CDR3 nucleotides: TGTGCCAGCAGCTTAGGGACAGACTGGCTACGAGCAGTACAGCTACAAGAGACCCAGTACTTC. The full variable domain, its missing parts supplied by reference TRBV11-1 and TRBJ2-5, is EAEVAQSPRYKITEKSQAVAFWCDPISGHATLYWYRQILGQGPELLVQFQDESVVDDSQLPKDRFSAERLKGVDSTLKIQPAELGDSAMYLCASSLGTDWLRAVQLQETQYFGPGTRLLVL.

The chain is built from TRBV13 and TRBJ2-1; 8 nucleotides line up with TRBD2. The CDR3 sequence is 15 residues long. V lost 5 bases to trimming and J lost 4 bases; unmatched junction nucleotides: 7. Germline lookup yields CDR1 PRHDT and CDR2 FYEKMQ (reference sequence). The CDR3 here is CASSPRLALYNEQFF. CDR3 sequence (DNA): TGTGCCAGCAGCCCAAGACTAGCGCTATACAATGAGCAGTTCTTC. Combining the CDR3 with reference TRBV13 and TRBJ2-1 gives the whole variable domain AAGVIQSPRHLIKEKRETATLKCYPIPRHDTVYWYQQGPGQDPQFLISFYEKMQSDKGSIPDRFSAQQFSDYHSELNMSSLELGDSALYFCASSPRLALYNEQFFGPGTRLTVL.

This clonotype was found a few times. The chain links TRBV7-8 to TRBJ2-1, with 8 nucleotides matching TRBD1. In germline, CDR1 is SGHVS, CDR2 FQNEAQ. The CDR3 contains 14 residues. V trimming: 5 bases; J trimming: 5 bases; junction bases outside the gene matches: 5. CDR3 sequence (DNA): TGTGCCAGCAGCCTCGGGACAGGAGACAATGAGCAGTTCTTC. Protein product: CASSLGTGDNEQFF.

This clonotype was counted a few times. The V call is TRBV27, the J call TRBJ2-7; 10 bases line up with TRBD1. Looked up from germline, CDR1 is MNHEY and CDR2 is SMNVEV (reference sequence). V was pared by 5 bases and J by 0 bases, with 4 bases of the junction left unmatched. There are 15 residues in the CDR3. CDR3 loop: CASSPRQGASYEQYF. As DNA, the CDR3 is TGTGCCAGCAGTCCCAGACAGGGGGCCTCCTACGAGCAGTACTTC.

This chain uses TRBV9 with TRBJ2-5; 9 bases are a match to TRBD2. TRBJ2-7 matches the DNA end more closely, so the J call is doubtful. The CDR3 is 14 amino acids. Germline V lookup: CDR1 SGDLS, CDR2 YYNGEE. The CDR3 spells CASSAHSGSYEQYF. The CDR3 DNA reads TGTGCCAGCAGCGCCCATAGCGGGAGTTACGAGCAGTACTTC.

This clonotype was recorded a few times. V usage is TRBV11-3 and J usage is TRBJ2-5; possibly TRBD1 or TRBD2 for D (5 bases each). The CDR3 is 15 residues long. Trimming left V 4 bases short and J 5 bases short, with 17 bases between. The V gene's germline CDR1 is SGHNT and CDR2 YENEEA. The CDR3 DNA sequence: TGTGCCAGCAGCTCCCGGACACAACGCGGGGAGACCCAGTACTTC. Protein: CASSSRTQRGETQYF.

Regarding this clonotype: The junction does not match germline at one end; this may be a read error. V usage is TRBV11-2 and J usage is TRBJ1-2; no reliable D call. This CDR3 comprises 11 residues. CDR1 is SGHAT, CDR2 FQNNGV, per germline. The CDR3 is CASKSLYGYTF. In nucleotides, the CDR3 is TGTGCGAGCAAATCCCTCTATGGCTACACCTTC. Based on the CDR3 plus reference TRBV11-2 and TRBJ1-2, the full variable domain is EAGVAQSPRYKIIEKRQSVAFWCNPISGHATLYWYQQILGQGPKLLIQFQNNGVVDDSQLPKDRFSAERLKGVDSTLKIQPAKLEDSAVYLCASKSLYGYTFGSGTRLTVV.